Presented here are 21 T cell receptor beta chains from one specimen sequenced in a study of control samples from healthy donors and cancer patients. Generated by immunoSEQ multiplex PCR, the TCRdb table keeps only in-frame clones and is missing some. The sample lists about 92,000 clones, 82% occurring once. Sequenced sample: blood. The receptors were sampled from a woman aged 55-69 years in good health.

CDR3 nucleotides: TGTGCCAGTAGTACCCCAGGGAACCCTTGGAACAATCAGCCCCAGCATTTT. Translated: CASSTPGNPWNNQPQHF. This rearrangement joins TRBV19 to TRBJ1-5; a weak D match, TRBD1 (5 bases). Germline assignment: CDR1 LNHDA and CDR2 SQIVND (reference sequence). V lost 4 bases, J lost 3 bases, and 19 bases lay in between. The length of the CDR3 is 17 residues.

The CDR3 DNA is TGTGCCAGCAGTAGGGACACCGGGACTCCCTACGAGCAGTACTTC. It encodes CASSRDTGTPYEQYF. The rearrangement uses TRBV6-5 and TRBJ2-7, with D possibly called TRBD1 or TRBD2 (6 bases each). Germline-derived CDR1 and CDR2 are MNHEY and SVGAGI. This CDR3 contains 15 residues. Trimming cost V 5 bases and J 2 bases, with 16 bases left between them.

The J gene is TRBJ2-2, the V gene TRBV11-2, with D possibly TRBD1 on 5 matching bases. CDR1 and CDR2 from the germline V gene are SGHAT and FQNNGV. V lost 4 bases and J lost 5, with 11 bases in between. The CDR3 spans 14 residues. In nucleotides, the CDR3 is TGTGCCAGCAGCTCTCCGCGACAGACCGGGGAGCTGTTTTTT. Protein product: CASSSPRQTGELFF.

The gene calls are TRBV5-1 and TRBJ2-7; weak D call: TRBD2 (6 bases). The CDR3 extends over 14 amino acids. The germline V gene has CDR1 SGHRS and CDR2 YFSETQ. The ends were cut back, 0 bases at V and 4 bases at J, with 11 bases in the middle. CDR3 coding DNA: TGCGCCAGCAGCTTGGAGACTAGTACTTACGAGCAGTACTTC. Translation: CASSLETSTYEQYF.

The genes are TRBV2 and TRBJ2-7; 12 bases agree with TRBD2. Trimming cost V 6 bases and J 4 bases; bases outside gene matches: 4. Germline CDR1 SNHLY, CDR2 FYNNEI. There are 14 residues in the CDR3. CDR3 sequence reads: CASSGGLAGYEQYF. CDR3 nucleotides: TGTGCCAGCAGCGGGGGACTAGCGGGTTACGAGCAGTACTTC.

The V and J genes are TRBV1 and TRBJ1-4. TRBV1 is recorded as a pseudogene. The CDR3 totals 18 residues. The DNA of the CDR3 is TGCACCAGCAGCCAAGAAGGACCGGACCCCGATTTTGGGGAAAAACTGTTTTTT. It specifies CTSSQEGPDPDFGEKLFF.

The rearrangement joins TRBV11-2 to TRBJ2-7; the match to TRBD1 covers 9 bases. This CDR3 comprises 15 residues. Trimming took 5 bases from V and 4 from J; bases not matched to a gene: 9. CDR1 SGHAT and CDR2 FQNNGV come from the germline V gene. The DNA of the CDR3 is TGTGCCAGCAGCGGGACCTACAGGGGGCTGTACGAGCAGTACTTC. Amino acids: CASSGTYRGLYEQYF.

V is TRBV5-6 and J is TRBJ1-4; perhaps TRBD1 as D (5 bases). V was clipped by 5 bases and J by 5 bases, with 13 bases between them. Germline V gives CDR1 SGHDT, CDR2 YYEEEE. CDR3 length: 14 amino acids. The CDR3 DNA sequence: TGTGCCAGCAGTTCCGGGACGTTAAATGAAAAACTGTTTTTT. It encodes CASSSGTLNEKLFF.

This rearrangement joins TRBV21-1 to TRBJ2-7. TRBV21-1 has pseudogene status. The CDR3 covers 18 residues. As DNA, the CDR3 is TGTGCCAGCAGCAAAGGGGGTGGCTGCAGGCCAACTACCTACGAGCAGTACTTC. Translated, it gives CASSKGGGCRPTTYEQYF.

V gene TRBV27 combines with J gene TRBJ1-5; no clear D gene. V lost 4 bases and J lost 3, with 16 bases in between. This CDR3 spans 16 amino acids. Germline V CDR1 and CDR2: MNHEY, SMNVEV (reference sequence). The CDR3 DNA reads TGTGCCAGCAGTTCGTTTGGGCAGGCAAACAATCAGCCCCAGCATTTT. It is translated as CASSSFGQANNQPQHF.

The chain carries TRBV11-2 and TRBJ2-2; 13 positions match TRBD2. The V and J ends lost 4 bases and 8 bases, in that order; junction bases with no gene match: 4. Germline-derived CDR1 and CDR2 are SGHAT and FQNNGV. The CDR3 is 15 residues long. The CDR3 sequence is CASSWTSGSGGELFF. In nucleotides, the CDR3 is TGTGCCAGCAGCTGGACTAGCGGGAGCGGGGGGGAGCTGTTTTTT.

V is TRBV27 and J is TRBJ1-6; a weak D match, TRBD1 (5 bases). Germline values: CDR1 MNHEY, CDR2 SMNVEV (reference sequence). The CDR3 runs 17 residues. Trimming took 5 bases from V and 2 from J, leaving 16 bases between them. The CDR3 coding sequence is TGTGCCAGCAGTCCGTCCAGGGTCGGGACCTATAATTCACCCCTCCACTTT. This translates into CASSPSRVGTYNSPLHF.

The V and J genes are TRBV2 and TRBJ2-3; 15 bases fit TRBD2. The germline CDR1 and CDR2 sequences are SNHLY and FYNNEI. The CDR3 has 18 residues. V lost 6 bases, J lost 3 bases, and 10 bases stayed unmatched. CDR3 loop: CASSLGGTSGGLTDTQYF. CDR3 DNA sequence: TGTGCCAGCAGCCTTGGTGGGACTAGCGGGGGGTTGACAGATACGCAGTATTTT.

J is TRBJ1-2 and V is TRBV6-5; weak D call: TRBD1 (6 bases). The CDR3 is made up of 13 amino acids. V gave up 6 bases and J gave up 4 bases, with 12 bases separating them. Germline assignment: CDR1 MNHEY and CDR2 SVGAGI. CDR3 in DNA: TGTGCCAGCAGGCAAGGACAGTTCTATGGCTACACCTTC. It specifies CASRQGQFYGYTF.

The chain couples TRBV2 to TRBJ2-2; D gene ambiguous. Germline CDR1 reads SNHLY; CDR2 reads FYNNEI. This CDR3 comprises 13 residues. V was shortened by 5 bases and J by 4 bases, with 8 bases between the two germline ends. As DNA, the CDR3 is TGTGCCAGCAGTTCACAGAGCACCGGGGAGCTGTTTTTT. Its protein product is CASSSQSTGELFF. Filled out from reference TRBV2 and TRBJ2-2, the complete variable domain reads EPEVTQTPSHQVTQMGQEVILRCVPISNHLYFYWYRQILGQKVEFLVSFYNNEISEKSEIFDDQFSVERPDGSNFTLKIRSTKLEDSAMYFCASSSQSTGELFFGEGSRLTVL.

This clone showed up just once. The CDR3 loop reads CAIGQGLTDTQYF. As DNA, the CDR3 is TGTGCCATCGGGCAGGGGCTCACAGATACGCAGTATTTT. The V and J genes are TRBV10-3 and TRBJ2-3; D might be TRBD1 (6 bases). Trimming pared 8 bases from V and 2 bases from J, leaving 11 bases between. The V gene's germline CDR1 is ENHRY and CDR2 SYGVKD. CDR3 length equals 13 residues.

This chain connects TRBV11-3 to TRBJ2-3, with 14 bases lining up with TRBD2. Germline CDR1 reads SGHNT; CDR2 reads YENEEA. Trimming at V came to 5 bases and at J to 6 bases, leaving 7 bases not matched to a gene. There are 16 residues in the CDR3. CDR3 nucleotide sequence: TGTGCCAGCAGCCCCCGACTAGCGGGAGGGCGTGATACGCAGTATTTT. Translated: CASSPRLAGGRDTQYF.

This clone was observed a handful of times. This rearrangement joins TRBV18 to TRBJ2-3, with no clear D. CDR3 size: 11 residues. Trimming cost V 3 bases and J 2 bases, with 0 bases left between them. Germline values: CDR1 KGHSH, CDR2 LQKENI. CDR3 sequence: CASSPTDTQYF. The CDR3 nucleotides read TGTGCCAGCTCACCCACAGATACGCAGTATTTT.

The genes are TRBV7-2 and TRBJ2-1, with 9 bases matching TRBD2. The CDR3 is 15 amino acids. Per the germline V gene, CDR1 is SGHTA and CDR2 is FQGNSA. The V segment lost 0 bases and the J segment 5 bases; nucleotides outside the gene matches: 2. Here the CDR3 reads CASSLAASGDNEQFF. CDR3 bases: TGTGCCAGCAGCTTAGCGGCTAGCGGGGACAATGAGCAGTTCTTC.

CDR3 in DNA: TGCGCCAGCAGCTCGGGGACAGGAAATTCACCCCTCCACTTT. Its translation is CASSSGTGNSPLHF. This chain joins TRBV5-1 and TRBJ1-6, with 8 positions matching TRBD1. Germline-derived CDR1 and CDR2 are SGHRS and YFSETQ. V shed 3 bases, J shed 7 bases, and the junction held 3 bases outside the gene matches. CDR3 length equals 14 residues. Full variable domain (outside the CDR3, taken from reference TRBV5-1 and TRBJ1-6): KAGVTQTPRYLIKTRGQQVTLSCSPISGHRSVSWYQQTPGQGLQFLFEYFSETQRNKGNFPGRFSGRQFSNSRSEMNVSTLELGDSALYLCASSSGTGNSPLHFGNGTRLTVT.

The J gene is TRBJ1-2, the V gene TRBV29-1; 10 bases align to TRBD1. The CDR3 has 13 residues. The V segment lost 6 bases and the J segment 3 bases; nucleotides outside the gene matches: 4. CDR1 and CDR2 from the germline V gene are SQVTM and ANQGSEA. The CDR3 nucleotides read TGCAGCGTCCGGACAGGGGGGGACTATGGCTACACCTTC. This codes for CSVRTGGDYGYTF.